Listed below are T cell receptor beta chains from one sample, sequenced in a study of T-cell memory formation after mild COVID-19. TCRdb ran MiXCR on the 5' RACE reads and lists one entry per CDR3 protein. The top ten clones hold 3% to 4.5% of a sample with 150,000 to 200,000 distinct CDR3 sequences, around a sixth of them seen once. Sequencing was performed on PBMCs or a T cell subset sorted from them (not recorded which). Every receptor here comes from a young man who had mild COVID-19 (a few samples of this study predate the infection). Cell type and time point are not known. The CDR3 runs from the conserved cysteine through the conserved F or W. D genes are given only for firm matches. Clone size is stated in some rows and not others, as once, few, many or a class when expanded.

>.|many|TRBJ2-1|TRBV5-1
TGCGCCAGCAGCTACACCGTTAGCAGGAATGAGCAGTTCTTC
CASSYTVSRNEQFF
>.|.|TRBJ1-2|TRBV5-1
TGCGCCAGCAGCTCGCAAGGGGACACCTATGGCTACACCTTC
CASSSQGDTYGYTF
>.|.|TRBJ1-6|TRBV5-1
TGCGCCAGCCGGACAGAACAGAAAAATTCACCCCTCCACTTT
CASRTEQKNSPLHF
>TRBD1|many|TRBJ1-4|TRBV5-1
TGCGCCAGCAGCCGACAGGGGGCTGAAGAAAAACTGTTTTTT
CASSRQGAEEKLFF
>.|.|TRBJ2-7|TRBV12-3/TRBV12-4
TGTGCCAGCAGCACCCTCTACGAGCAGTACTTC
CASSTLYEQYF
>.|.|TRBJ2-6|TRBV12-5
TGTGCTAGTGGTTGGGCCTGGAGCAGGGGTATTAGTCAACCTGGGGCCAACGTCCTGACTTTC
CASGWAWSRGISQPGANVLTF
>.|few|TRBJ1-1|TRBV28
TGTGCCAGCAGTTACCAGAACACTGAAGCTTTCTTT
CASSYQNTEAFF
>TRBD2|.|TRBJ2-3|TRBV11-2
TGTGCCAGCAGCCCCTGGGGGGGGAAATACACAGATACGCAGTATTTT
CASSPWGGKYTDTQYF
>.|few|TRBJ1-6|TRBV7-6
TGTGCCAGCAGCTTAGGACGGGGTGGCTCCTATAATTCACCCCTCCACTTT
CASSLGRGGSYNSPLHF
>TRBD1|.|TRBJ2-2|TRBV7-7
TGTGCCAGCAGTTCGACAGGGGTTACCGGGGAGCTGTTTTTT
CASSSTGVTGELFF
>TRBD2|few|TRBJ2-1|TRBV4-3
TGCGCCAGCAGCCAAGAGGAGGGACTAGAGTACAATGAGCAGTTCTTC
CASSQEEGLEYNEQFF
>TRBD1|.|TRBJ2-6|TRBV27
TGTGCCAACCGGGACAGGGACTCTGGGGCCAACGTCCTGACTTTC
CANRDRDSGANVLTF
>.|few|TRBJ1-6|TRBV4-2
TGTGCCAGCAGCCTATCAATGGGAAATTCACCCCTCCACTTT
CASSLSMGNSPLHF
>.|few|TRBJ1-1|TRBV29-1
TGCAGCTATGGGACGGGGAACACTGAAGCTTTCTTT
CSYGTGNTEAFF
>.|few|TRBJ1-1|TRBV9
TGTGCCAGCAGCATACTAGACCGGGTCACTGAAGCTTTCTTT
CASSILDRVTEAFF
>.|.|TRBJ2-2|TRBV14
TGTGCCAGCAGCCGTGTGGGAGTAGGAAGCACCGGGGAGCTGTTTTTT
CASSRVGVGSTGELFF
>TRBD1|few|TRBJ1-6|TRBV19
TGTGCCAGTATGGGGACAGAGCCTTATAATTCACCCCTCCACTTT
CASMGTEPYNSPLHF
>.|few|TRBJ1-1|TRBV30
TGTGCCTGGTCGCCCCGGCGTGAAGCTTTCTTT
CAWSPRREAFF
>.|.|TRBJ1-2|TRBV12-3/TRBV12-4
TGTGCCAGCAGTTTAAGGAGTGACTATGGCTACACCTTC
CASSLRSDYGYTF
>.|few|TRBJ1-1|TRBV7-3
TGTGCCAGCAGCCCGCAGGGGTTTCCCTCTGCTTTCTTT
CASSPQGFPSAFF
>.|.|TRBJ1-1|TRBV18
TGTGCCAGCGACAACGGCAATGAAGCTTTCTTT
CASDNGNEAFF
>.|.|TRBJ1-2|TRBV18
TGTGCCAGCTCACAATACGTTCAGGGATGGTATGGCTACACCTTC
CASSQYVQGWYGYTF
>TRBD1|few|TRBJ2-2|TRBV7-3
TGTGCCAGCAGCTTATTGGCTATGGGGACAGGGATCAGCGGGGAGCTGTTTTTT
CASSLLAMGTGISGELFF
>TRBD2|.|TRBJ2-3|TRBV7-2
TGTGCCAGCAGCCCAGTGGGGCGGGGGAGCACAGATACGCAGTATTTT
CASSPVGRGSTDTQYF
>.|few|TRBJ1-1|TRBV12-3/TRBV12-4
TGTGCCAGCACCTTGACGGGGGGCCTGAACACTGAAGCTTTCTTT
CASTLTGGLNTEAFF
>.|.|TRBJ2-5|TRBV7-2
TGTGCCAGCAGCTTAGTGGTTAAAGAGACCCAGTACTTC
CASSLVVKETQYF
>TRBD1|.|TRBJ1-2|TRBV15
TGTGCCACCAGCAGAGGGACAGGGGACTATGGCTACACCTTC
CATSRGTGDYGYTF
>.|.|TRBJ1-5|TRBV20-1
TGCAGTGCCCGGACGGGAGTTATCAATCAGCCCCAGCATTTT
CSARTGVINQPQHF
>TRBD1|once|TRBJ1-1|TRBV6-5
TGTGCCAGCAGAGACAGGGTCGGGAACACTGAAGCTTTCTTT
CASRDRVGNTEAFF
>.|.|TRBJ1-1|TRBV6-1
TGTGCCAGCAGTGAACAATGCCTATTT
CASSEQCLF
>TRBD2|.|TRBJ2-2|TRBV7-8
TGTGCCAGCAGCTTTCCCCCGGCTAGCGGGGCAGCCGGGGAGCTGTTTTTT
CASSFPPASGAAGELFF
>TRBD2|.|TRBJ2-5|TRBV5-4
TGTGCCAGCAACCCCGAGCGGGGACTCCAAGAGACCCAGTACTTC
CASNPERGLQETQYF
>TRBD1|.|TRBJ2-7|TRBV2
TGTGCCAGCGGCGGGGGGGGGACAGGGGGCGAAGGGTCCTACGAGCAGTACTTC
CASGGGGTGGEGSYEQYF
>.|many|TRBJ1-3|TRBV6-5
TGTGCCAGCAGGACACCCTCTGGAAACACCATATATTTT
CASRTPSGNTIYF
>TRBD1|.|TRBJ1-5|TRBV7-8
TGTGCCAGCAGCTTAGGACAGGGTTGGGCGGTGGGTCAGCCCCAGCATTTT
CASSLGQGWAVGQPQHF
>TRBD1|.|TRBJ2-1|TRBV28
TGTGCCAGCAGCATCGGGACAGGGTACAATGAGCAGTTCTTC
CASSIGTGYNEQFF
>.|many|TRBJ1-2|TRBV7-9
TGTGCCAGCAGCGCCCGGACGGACTATGGCTACACCTTC
CASSARTDYGYTF
>TRBD2|.|TRBJ2-3|TRBV5-1
TGCGCCAGCAGCTCGCCTGTAATAGCGGGGGCCACAGATACGCAGTATTTT
CASSSPVIAGATDTQYF
>.|few|TRBJ2-1|TRBV28
TGTGCCAGCAGTTTAGTCGGCTACAATGAGCAGTTCTTC
CASSLVGYNEQFF
>.|few|TRBJ2-3|TRBV5-4
TGTGCCAGCAGCTCCCCGTCCAGCGTCAGCACAGATACGCAGTATTTT
CASSSPSSVSTDTQYF
>.|many|TRBJ1-1|TRBV5-1
TGCGCCAGCAGCCCAGACAGCAACACTGAAGCTTTCTTT
CASSPDSNTEAFF
>.|few|TRBJ2-4|TRBV6-5
TGTGCCAGCAGGGGGAGAGACATTCAGTACTTC
CASRGRDIQYF
>.|.|TRBJ2-1|TRBV6-2/TRBV6-3
TGTGCCAGCAGTTACCCGAGAACAGGGACACGTTCTCTCCATGAGCAGTTCTTC
CASSYPRTGTRSLHEQFF
>.|.|TRBJ1-1|TRBV12-3/TRBV12-4
TGTGCCAGCAGTCGACAGGACTGGGGGGCTTTCTTT
CASSRQDWGAFF
>.|few|TRBJ2-3|TRBV13
TGTGCCAGCAGCATCCCAGCAGATACGCAGTATTTT
CASSIPADTQYF
>.|many|TRBJ2-6|TRBV2
TGTGCCAGCAGCAGCAGCTCTGGGGCCAACGTCCTGACTTTC
CASSSSSGANVLTF
>TRBD2|.|TRBJ2-3|TRBV12-3/TRBV12-4
TGTGCCATCGGAGCGGGGGGGCCAGATACGCAGTATTTT
CAIGAGGPDTQYF
>TRBD1|.|TRBJ1-2|TRBV5-1
TGCGCCAGCAGGCTGGGACAGGACGATGGCTACACCTTC
CASRLGQDDGYTF
>.|few|TRBJ2-1|TRBV30
TGTGCCTGGAGTGATCCCCGGGGCCAACCAATTTTC
CAWSDPRGQPIF
>.|.|TRBJ1-2|TRBV5-1
TGCGCCAGCAGCTTGGACAGGGTGGATGGCTACACCTTC
CASSLDRVDGYTF
>.|few|TRBJ2-5|TRBV4-3
TGCGCCAGCAGCCAAGAGTACGGGATGGGGACCCAGTACTTC
CASSQEYGMGTQYF
>TRBD1|.|TRBJ1-4|TRBV11-2
TGTGCCAGCAGCTCCTATAGGGGACAGGGAGGTCGGCGAGAAAAACTGTTTTTT
CASSSYRGQGGRREKLFF
>.|few|TRBJ1-2|TRBV7-2
TGTGCCAGCAGTTACAGGGATATCTATGGCTACACCTTC
CASSYRDIYGYTF
>TRBD1|.|TRBJ2-3|TRBV18
TGTGCCAGCTCACCACCGACAGGGCTCACAGATACGCAGTATTTT
CASSPPTGLTDTQYF
>.|few|TRBJ2-3|TRBV24-1
TGTGCCACCAGCGAGGGACGGCCGAGGGATACGCAGTATTTT
CATSEGRPRDTQYF
>.|.|TRBJ1-1|TRBV9
TGTGCCAGCAGCGTATCCGGGGGGCAGTGGGGAACTGAAGCTTTCTTT
CASSVSGGQWGTEAFF